The 27 T cell receptor beta chains given below trace back to one sample, sequenced in a study of blood T cell repertoires in COVID-19 (dated by TCRdb to 2020 to 2021). Library prep was done by the immunoSEQ multiplex PCR assay. TCRdb's version of the immuneACCESS table is confined to in-frame rearrangements and falls short of the full clone set. An unresolved V gene accounts for under half of the shortfall where checked; the remainder is of unknown origin. The sample records around 200,000 clones, about nine tenths of which are singletons. 2.5% to 3% of the sample rests with the top ten. Sequencing input: PBMCs or T cells enriched from blood (not recorded which). The receptor source for this set is a woman aged 25-40 years who had recovered from COVID-19.

V and J are TRBV29-1 and TRBJ2-7, with 8 bases identical to TRBD1. Germline CDR1 and CDR2: SQVTM and ANQGSEA. The J segment lost 6 bases and the V segment lost 7 bases, leaving 11 bases of the junction unmatched. This CDR3 comprises 13 residues. CDR3 in DNA: TGCAGCGCTAGACCCCAGGGGGCTGGCGAGCAGTACTTC. It encodes CSARPQGAGEQYF.

This chain connects TRBV24-1 to TRBJ1-1; 10 bases are a match to TRBD1. Germline CDR1 KGHDR, CDR2 SFDVKD. The ends lost 5 bases at V and 4 bases at J; junction bases unmatched: 0. The CDR3 is made up of 13 amino acids. CDR3 coding DNA: TGTGCCACCAGTGGGACAGGGGGCACTGAAGCTTTCTTT. The encoded protein is CATSGTGGTEAFF.

The chain couples TRBV7-2 to TRBJ2-2; 11 nucleotides align to TRBD2. V was pared by 6 bases and J by 8 bases, with 8 bases of the junction left unmatched. The CDR3 is 15 amino acids. Looked up from germline, CDR1 is SGHTA and CDR2 is FQGNSA. This CDR3 reads CASRGTSGSRGELFF. The CDR3, as DNA: TGTGCCAGCAGGGGGACTAGCGGAAGTAGGGGGGAGCTGTTTTTT.

This clone appeared once. V usage is TRBV19 and J usage is TRBJ2-2, with 7 positions matching TRBD2. J was trimmed by 1 base and V by 2 bases; bases with no gene match: 4. CDR1 LNHDA and CDR2 SQIVND come from the germline V gene (reference sequence). The CDR3 has 16 residues. CDR3 sequence reads: CASSIRASGNTGELFF. The CDR3 region has the DNA TGTGCCAGTAGTATACGGGCTAGCGGGAACACCGGGGAGCTGTTTTTT.

V and J are TRBV19 and TRBJ1-4, with 8 bases that match TRBD1. Looked up from germline, CDR1 is LNHDA and CDR2 is SQIVND (reference sequence). The CDR3 covers 15 residues. With 1 base clipped from V and 8 bases from J, the junction kept 6 bases outside the gene matches. For the CDR3, the DNA is TGTGCCAGTAGTATAGCGGGACAGGTAGAAGAAAAACTGTTTTTT. Its protein is CASSIAGQVEEKLFF. Drawing the rest from reference TRBV19 and TRBJ1-4, the complete variable domain is DGGITQSPKYLFRKEGQNVTLSCEQNLNHDAMYWYRQDPGQGLRLIYYSQIVNDFQKGDIAEGYSVSREKKESFPLTVTSAQKNPTAFYLCASSIAGQVEEKLFFGSGTQLSVL.

V and J are TRBV6-4 and TRBJ2-7; possibly TRBD2 for D (5 bases). The CDR3 sequence is 13 residues long. Per the germline V gene, CDR1 is MRHNA and CDR2 is SNTAGT. V lost 3 bases and J 3 bases, leaving 9 bases between the germline ends. For the CDR3, the DNA is TGTGCCAGCAGTGATAGGGAGCGCTACGAGCAGTACTTC. Its protein is CASSDRERYEQYF.

The genes are TRBV5-1 and TRBJ2-5; perhaps TRBD2 as D (6 bases). Germline V gene sequence: CDR1 SGHRS, CDR2 YFSETQ. The CDR3 loop spans 15 amino acids. Trimming took 2 bases from V and 0 from J, leaving 11 bases between them. CDR3 in amino acids: CASSLVGLYQETQYF. The CDR3 DNA sequence: TGCGCCAGCAGCTTAGTGGGACTGTACCAAGAGACCCAGTACTTC.

This rearrangement joins TRBV5-4 to TRBJ2-5; maybe TRBD1 (7 bases). V was shortened by 5 bases and J by 5 bases, with 19 bases between the two germline ends. The CDR3 contains 15 residues. The germline gives CDR1 SGHNT, CDR2 YYREEE (reference sequence). CDR3: CASSFPGGRHETQYF. CDR3 sequence (DNA): TGTGCCAGCAGTTTCCCAGGGGGGAGGCACGAGACCCAGTACTTC.

This clone was seen a handful of times. The J gene is TRBJ1-2, the V gene TRBV6-2 or TRBV6-3, with D possibly being TRBD1 (6 bases). The CDR3 spans 15 residues. V dropped 2 bases and J dropped 4 bases, with 14 bases sitting between them. Looked up from germline, CDR1 is MNHEY and CDR2 is SVGEGT. Here the CDR3 DNA reads TGTGCCAGCAGTTACGGGTCTACAGGGCGCTATGGCTACACCTTC. It encodes CASSYGSTGRYGYTF.

V usage is TRBV6-2 or TRBV6-3 and J usage is TRBJ1-2, with 8 bases identical to TRBD1. With V trimmed by 4 bases and J by 4 bases, 8 bases remained unmatched. The CDR3 has 15 amino acids. Germline loops: CDR1 MNHEY, CDR2 SVGEGT. DNA for the CDR3: TGTGCCAGCAGTTCTTGGACAGGGAGCGGCTATGGCTACACCTTC. This gives the protein CASSSWTGSGYGYTF.

V is TRBV4-3 and J is TRBJ1-2, with unresolved D. The CDR3 loop spans 15 amino acids. CDR1 LGHNA and CDR2 YSLEER come from the germline V gene. V was pared by 0 bases and J by 4 bases, with 12 bases between. CDR3 in DNA: TGCGCCAGCAGCCAAGATTCTGACGGAGTCTATGGCTACACCTTC. Residues: CASSQDSDGVYGYTF.

The chain recombines TRBV10-3 with TRBJ2-7; TRBD2 is a possible D gene (5 bases). The CDR3 extends over 13 amino acids. The V gene's germline CDR1 is ENHRY and CDR2 SYGVKD. Trimming shortened V by 10 bases and J by 0 bases, and 13 bases separated the two germline ends. The CDR3 bases are TGTGCCACCCGGGGAGACGACTCCTACGAGCAGTACTTC. It is translated as CATRGDDSYEQYF.

This clone was recorded once. The rearrangement links TRBV7-9 to TRBJ2-1; the D gene is possibly TRBD2 (6 bases). The V gene lost 5 bases and the J gene lost 0 bases, with 14 bases spanning the gap. The CDR3 contains 16 residues. CDR1 and CDR2 from the germline V gene are SEHNR and FQNEAQ (reference sequence). The CDR3 DNA sequence: TGTGCCAGCAGCCCCATAGCGGCTTACTCCTACAATGAGCAGTTCTTC. It is translated as CASSPIAAYSYNEQFF.

V gene TRBV4-1 combines with J gene TRBJ2-1, with 11 nucleotides matching TRBD2. Germline V CDR1 and CDR2: MGHRA, YSYEKL. V shed 3 bases, J shed 5 bases, and the junction held 3 bases outside the gene matches. The CDR3 totals 15 residues. The CDR3 protein is CASSQLAGGDNEQFF. Written as DNA, the CDR3 is TGCGCCAGCAGCCAGCTAGCGGGGGGAGACAATGAGCAGTTCTTC.

CDR3 sequence (DNA): TGTGCCAGCAGTTGCCTCGGGGGGGGTTATTACGAGCAGTACTTC. Its translation: CASSCLGGGYYEQYF. J is TRBJ2-7 and V is TRBV27, with 8 bases aligning to TRBD2. Looked up from germline, CDR1 is MNHEY and CDR2 is SMNVEV (reference sequence). The CDR3 runs to 15 residues. J gave up 4 bases and V 4 bases, and 9 bases lay outside the gene matches.

The rearrangement uses TRBV5-1 and TRBJ1-4; TRBD1 matches at 8 bases. The CDR3 totals 17 residues. V trimming: 4 bases; J trimming: 4 bases; junction bases outside the gene matches: 12. CDR1 and CDR2 from the germline V gene are SGHRS and YFSETQ. The CDR3, as DNA: TGCGCCAGCAGCCTGGGACAGGCGGGTACCAATAATGAAAAACTGTTTTTT. Translating gives CASSLGQAGTNNEKLFF.

The V call is TRBV13, the J call TRBJ1-2; 10 bases line up with TRBD1. The ends lost 5 bases at V and 8 bases at J; junction bases unmatched: 8. The CDR3 length is 14 residues. Germline V gene lookup returns CDR1 PRHDT and CDR2 FYEKMQ (reference sequence). The CDR3 region is CASSVTGTGDGYTF. CDR3 nucleotide sequence: TGTGCCAGCAGCGTTACCGGGACAGGGGACGGCTACACCTTC.

J is TRBJ1-1 and V is TRBV19; D is uncertain. Looked up from germline, CDR1 is LNHDA and CDR2 is SQIVND (reference sequence). This CDR3 has 13 amino acids. V dropped 3 bases and J dropped 6 bases, with 11 bases sitting between them. CDR3 in amino acids: CASSIGPSPEAFF. In DNA, the CDR3 is TGTGCCAGTAGTATTGGGCCTTCCCCTGAAGCTTTCTTT.

This sequence joins TRBV10-1 and TRBJ2-1; 9 bases are shared with TRBD2. The CDR3 sequence is 18 residues long. Germline CDR1 WNHNN, CDR2 SYGVQD (reference sequence). V was pared by 9 bases and J by 4 bases, with 19 bases of the junction left unmatched. This chain's CDR3 is CASPVLSSGGFSYNEQFF. CDR3 DNA: TGCGCCAGTCCCGTACTTAGTAGCGGGGGATTTTCTTACAATGAGCAGTTCTTC.

This chain uses TRBV4-3 with TRBJ2-1; D unclear. From germline, CDR1 is LGHNA and CDR2 YSLEER. V was clipped by 0 bases and J by 8 bases, with 5 bases between them. The CDR3 contains 12 residues. CDR3 residues: CASSQERDEQFF. The CDR3, as DNA: TGCGCCAGCAGCCAAGAACGGGATGAGCAGTTCTTC.

This clone was counted once. J is TRBJ1-6 and V is TRBV27, with a weak D call TRBD1 (6 bases). Germline CDR1 is MNHEY and CDR2 is SMNVEV (reference sequence). The CDR3 extends over 16 amino acids. With 6 bases removed from V and 0 bases from J, the gap between germline ends came to 12 bases. This chain's CDR3 is CASSFTGISYNSPLHF. For the CDR3, the DNA is TGTGCCAGCAGCTTCACAGGGATCTCCTATAATTCACCCCTCCACTTT.

This sequence joins TRBV18 and TRBJ1-2; D is unresolved. Trimming stripped 6 bases from V and 3 bases from J, with 14 bases between. CDR1 and CDR2 from the germline V gene are KGHSH and LQKENI. This CDR3 is built from 14 residues. CDR3 sequence reads: CASSSQNTDYGYTF. CDR3 nucleotide sequence: TGTGCCAGCTCTTCGCAGAACACAGACTATGGCTACACCTTC.

This sequence joins TRBV5-8 and TRBJ2-3; 8 bases map to TRBD2. This CDR3 has 13 amino acids. Trimming took 8 bases from V and 3 from J; bases not matched to a gene: 5. The germline V gene has CDR1 SGHTS and CDR2 YDEGEE. CDR3 loop: CASERGGTDTQYF. As DNA, the CDR3 is TGTGCCAGTGAACGGGGGGGGACAGATACGCAGTATTTT.

The chain has TRBV19 and TRBJ2-7, with 7 bases fitting TRBD1. Germline lookup yields CDR1 LNHDA and CDR2 SQIVND (reference sequence). This CDR3 is built from 13 residues. The J segment lost 3 bases and the V segment lost 4 bases, leaving 3 bases of the junction unmatched. The CDR3 region has the DNA TGTGCCAGTAGTACTACAGGGGTCTACGAGCAGTACTTC. Amino acids: CASSTTGVYEQYF.

The V gene is TRBV7-3, the J gene TRBJ2-5; 12 bases align to TRBD2. J lost 5 bases, V lost 5 bases, and 6 bases had no gene match. The CDR3 has 15 residues. Germline V CDR1 and CDR2: SGHTA, FQGTGA. The CDR3 spells CASSQTSGGGETQYF. The CDR3 DNA reads TGTGCCAGCAGCCAGACTAGCGGGGGAGGTGAGACCCAGTACTTC.

This chain links TRBV4-3 with TRBJ2-3, with 9 nucleotides matching TRBD2. The CDR3 length is 16 residues. After removal of 4 bases from V and 3 bases from J, the junction contained 8 bases not matched to a gene. Germline CDR1 and CDR2: LGHNA and YSLEER. The CDR3 protein is CASSRQIAGATDTQYF. CDR3 coding DNA: TGCGCCAGCAGCCGGCAGATAGCGGGGGCTACAGATACGCAGTATTTT.

CDR3 protein: CASSSWGTGAYNEQFF. CDR3 nucleotides: TGTGCCAGCAGTTCCTGGGGGACAGGGGCCTACAATGAGCAGTTCTTC. This rearrangement joins TRBV6-5 to TRBJ2-1, with 10 bases that match TRBD1. Germline assignment: CDR1 MNHEY and CDR2 SVGAGI. The CDR3 contains 16 residues. J was trimmed by 2 bases and V by 4 bases; bases with no gene match: 5.